Listed below are T cell receptor beta chains from one sample, sequenced in a study of cytomegalovirus exposure and HLA in healthy donors. TCRdb's copy holds only in-frame clones and misses some; the assay was immunoSEQ multiplex PCR. Across 40,000 to 60,000 clones, the top ten clones capture roughly a quarter of the sample. Sequences were obtained from PBMCs. The receptors stem from a man aged 35 to 55 in good health and CMV-seropositive. The CDR3 runs from the conserved cysteine through the conserved F or W. The order of the fields is D gene, J gene, V gene, CDR3 DNA, CDR3 protein. The D gene is left open where the match is weak.

>.|TRBJ2-5|TRBV2
TGTGCCAGCAGAGACAGGACCCTCCAAGAGACCCAGTACTTC
CASRDRTLQETQYF
>TRBD2|TRBJ2-7|TRBV28
TGTGCCAGCAGGGGAGCCGGGACTAGCCCCATCTACGGCTACGAGCAGTACTTC
CASRGAGTSPIYGYEQYF
>TRBD1|TRBJ1-2|TRBV27
TGTGCCGCAGGACAGGGAATCAACTATGGCTACACCTTC
CAAGQGINYGYTF
>.|TRBJ2-3|TRBV9
TGTGCCAGCAGCGTGGACAGCGGGAAGAGCACAGATACGCAGTATTTT
CASSVDSGKSTDTQYF
>.|TRBJ2-1|TRBV20-1
TGCAGTGCCAGAACTAGGAATGAGCAGTTCTTC
CSARTRNEQFF
>TRBD1|TRBJ2-5|TRBV2
TGTGCCAGCAGTCTTCAGACAGGGGGGGACGAGACCCAGTACTTC
CASSLQTGGDETQYF
>TRBD1|TRBJ1-1|TRBV29-1
TGCAGCGTTTCACAGGGGCGACACACTGAAGCTTTCTTT
CSVSQGRHTEAFF
>TRBD1|TRBJ1-4|TRBV5-1
TGCGCCAGCAGGCGGGACAGCGCTAATGAAAAACTGTTTTTT
CASRRDSANEKLFF
>.|TRBJ1-1|TRBV30
TGTGCCTGGAGTGTGGGGAGAGACACTGAAGCTTTCTTT
CAWSVGRDTEAFF
>.|TRBJ2-3|TRBV5-6
TGTGCCAGCAGCTCAGGGTCAGATACGCAGTATTTT
CASSSGSDTQYF
>.|TRBJ1-6|TRBV6-6
TGTGCCACCGCCCACAACAGGGCAACCGCGTATTCACCCCTCCACTTT
CATAHNRATAYSPLHF
>TRBD2|TRBJ2-3|TRBV19
TGTGCCAGTAGTGTCCTTAGCGGGAGAGGGTCAGATACGCAGTATTTT
CASSVLSGRGSDTQYF
>.|TRBJ2-3|TRBV29-1
TGCAGCGTTGAACTGGGGGCTGGTGCAGATACGCAGTATTTT
CSVELGAGADTQYF
>.|TRBJ2-5|TRBV11-2
TGTGCCAGCAGCTTAGACGGGGAGACCCAGTACTTC
CASSLDGETQYF
>TRBD2|TRBJ2-5|TRBV7-2
TGTGCCAGCGAGAGGACTAGCGGGGTCATGGAGACCCAGTACTTC
CASERTSGVMETQYF
>.|TRBJ1-2|TRBV7-2
TGTGCCAGCAGCTCAGGGAATGGCTACACCTTC
CASSSGNGYTF
>.|TRBJ2-7|TRBV27
TGTGCCAGCAGTTTATCCGTTGTAGGAGAAGGCGAGCAGTACTTC
CASSLSVVGEGEQYF
>.|TRBJ1-5|TRBV10-2
TGCGCCAGCAGTGATCCCACAGGGAAAAATCAGCCCCAGCATTTT
CASSDPTGKNQPQHF
>TRBD1|TRBJ2-1|TRBV29-1
TGCAGCGTTGTGACAGGGCCTTACAATGAGCAGTTCTTC
CSVVTGPYNEQFF
>TRBD1|TRBJ1-4|TRBV15
TGTGCCACCAGCGGGGACGAGGACAGGGTTTTTGAAAAACTGTTTTTT
CATSGDEDRVFEKLFF
>TRBD2|TRBJ2-1|TRBV4-2
TGTGCCAGCAGCCAAGAAGGCGGGAGGGCCCTGTCCTACAATGAGCAGTTCTTC
CASSQEGGRALSYNEQFF
>.|TRBJ2-3|TRBV5-1
TGCGCCAGCAGCTTGGCGTCTAGCACAGATACGCAGTATTTT
CASSLASSTDTQYF
>.|TRBJ1-2|TRBV6-5
TGTGCCAGCAGACCTCAGGGGTACGGGGGCTACACCTTC
CASRPQGYGGYTF
>.|TRBJ1-1|TRBV7-3
TGTGCCAGCAGCTTTCAGGGTGGCACTGAAGCTTTCTTT
CASSFQGGTEAFF
>.|TRBJ2-3|TRBV5-1
TGCGCCAGCAGCTGGGCCACAGATACGCAGTATTTT
CASSWATDTQYF
>.|TRBJ1-5|TRBV6-5
TGTGCCAGCGATTACAGGGATGGGCAGCCCCAGCATTTT
CASDYRDGQPQHF
>TRBD2|TRBJ2-2|TRBV25-1
TGTGCCAGCATGGGACTAAACACCGGGGAGCTGTTTTTT
CASMGLNTGELFF
>.|TRBJ2-7|TRBV2
TGTGCCAGCAGTGAAGGCAGTCTCTCCTACGAGCAGTACTTC
CASSEGSLSYEQYF
>TRBD2|TRBJ2-1|TRBV6-6
TGTGCCAGCAGTACTCCGGGACTAGCGAAGTTCTTC
CASSTPGLAKFF
>.|TRBJ2-1|TRBV14
TGTGCCAGCAGCCAGGCGGCTAGTGAGCAGTTCTTC
CASSQAASEQFF
>.|TRBJ1-3|TRBV2
TGTGCCAGCAGGTCGTTGGGGGCGCAGGGAAACACCATATATTTT
CASRSLGAQGNTIYF
>.|TRBJ2-2|TRBV5-1
TGCGCACCCAGCTTCGGAGGCCTCGTTAGGGCCTTTACCGGGGAGCTGTTTTTT
CAPSFGGLVRAFTGELFF
>.|TRBJ1-3|TRBV5-1
TGCGCCAGCAGCTTCGGGTCAGACTCTGGAAACACCATATATTTT
CASSFGSDSGNTIYF
>.|TRBJ1-2|TRBV6-5
TGTGCCAGCAGTCCCCAGGGGAACTATGGCTACACCTTC
CASSPQGNYGYTF
>.|TRBJ2-7|TRBV27
TGTGCCAGCTCCCGGGGGACCTACGAGCAGTACTTC
CASSRGTYEQYF
>TRBD2|TRBJ2-5|TRBV5-6
TGTGCCAGCAGGGCCAGGCTAGCGGGAGGCGAGACCCAGTACTTC
CASRARLAGGETQYF
>TRBD2|TRBJ2-5|TRBV9
TGTGCCAGCAGCGTAGCTTCCAGGACTAGCGGAAACCAAGAGACCCAGTACTTC
CASSVASRTSGNQETQYF
>.|TRBJ1-1|TRBV7-6
TGTGCCAGCAGCTTAGGAGTGGGGGGGAACACTGAAGCTTTCTTT
CASSLGVGGNTEAFF
>TRBD1|TRBJ1-2|TRBV6-6
TGTGCCAGCAGTCCGCAGGGGGCGCATGGCTACACCTTC
CASSPQGAHGYTF
>.|TRBJ1-1|TRBV4-1
TGCGCCAGCAGCCAAGGGGGTGCCGGGAAAGAGGGTGAAGCTTTCTTT
CASSQGGAGKEGEAFF
>TRBD1|TRBJ2-4|TRBV27
TGTGCCAGCAGTTCGACAGGGATCGGAAACATTCAGTACTTC
CASSSTGIGNIQYF
>.|TRBJ2-1|TRBV10-3
TGTGCCATCAATGGAGATTCGGAGGGCGAGCAGTTCTTC
CAINGDSEGEQFF
>.|TRBJ2-7|TRBV29-1
TGCAGCGTTGAAAAGCCGGATGCGGCCTACGAGCAGTACTTC
CSVEKPDAAYEQYF
>.|TRBJ2-7|TRBV10-3
TGTGCCATCAGTGATCTCTCTAGCTACGAGCAGTACTTC
CAISDLSSYEQYF